This TCR beta chain was found in a study of blood T cell repertoires in COVID-19. At the level of the study: There were acute and convalescent COVID-19 samples, and they came from the United States, Italy and Spain. PBMCs, B-cell-depleted T cells, or T cells were the source of the cDNA or gDNA that made up the material.

The CDR3 runs 14 residues. Germline assignment: CDR1 MNHNY and CDR2 SVGAGI (reference sequence). V trimming: 6 bases; J trimming: 1 base; junction bases outside the gene matches: 4. How the authors handled the data: Estimated nucleated cell counts came from reference gene primer amplification. Data came from immunoSEQ multiplex PCR; TCRdb stores just in-frame clones and leaves some out. V and J calls and clone size follow that table, whereas D and trimming were derived from the DNA. The data show approximately 300,000 clones, about 84% seen once. The sequence was obtained from a woman aged 45 to 65 with acute or convalescent COVID-19. The V gene is TRBV6-6, the J gene TRBJ1-1; 8 nucleotides align to TRBD1. Specimen: peripheral blood. The CDR3 is CASSLTGGNTEAFF. The CDR3 coding sequence is TGTGCCAGCAGCCTAACAGGGGGGAACACTGAAGCTTTCTTT.